These 8 T cell receptor beta chains were all obtained from the same sample, sequenced in a study of cytotoxic CD8 clonotypes in ibrutinib-treated CLL. Profiled with immunoSEQ multiplex PCR; TCRdb holds only in-frame clones, not every one. This sample has some 100,000 clones, with approximately 58% found just once. This specimen consisted of PBMCs, obtained after 24 months of ibrutinib treatment. The source of these receptors is a human donor with chronic lymphocytic leukemia.

The chain is built from TRBV29-1 and TRBJ2-5, with 8 bases aligning to TRBD1. This CDR3 region has 12 residues. V dropped 6 bases and J dropped 5; count of bases not matched to a gene: 5. Germline-derived CDR1 and CDR2 are SQVTM and ANQGSEA. CDR3: CSVDRGSETQYF. The CDR3 bases are TGCAGCGTAGACAGGGGTAGCGAGACCCAGTACTTC.

The CDR3 loop reads CASSPPGAGATYNEQFF. Written as DNA, the CDR3 is TGTGCCAGCAGTCCTCCCGGAGCGGGGGCCACCTACAATGAGCAGTTCTTC. The chain links TRBV27 to TRBJ2-1; 8 bases fit TRBD2. Germline assignment: CDR1 MNHEY and CDR2 SMNVEV (reference sequence). The CDR3 runs 17 residues. Trimming cost V 5 bases and J 2 bases; bases outside gene matches: 11.

The chain has TRBV30 and TRBJ1-2; D gene uncertain. CDR3 length equals 16 residues. The V end was cut by 5 bases, the J end by 1 base, with 20 bases between. Germline CDR1 is GTSNPN and CDR2 is SVGIG (reference sequence). DNA of the CDR3: TGTGCCTGGGAGAGCGAATTCAAGGGCCGTAACTATGGCTACACCTTC. It translates to CAWESEFKGRNYGYTF.

The chain has TRBV6-1 and TRBJ2-3, with a possible D match to TRBD1 (8 bases). Trimming shortened V by 1 base and J by 6 bases, and 17 bases separated the two germline ends. This CDR3 region has 16 residues. Germline loops: CDR1 MNHNS, CDR2 SASEGT. The CDR3 bases are TGTGCCAGCAGTGAAGTTTTACAGGGGGGGAGGGATACGCAGTATTTT. It codes for CASSEVLQGGRDTQYF.

This rearrangement joins TRBV7-3 to TRBJ2-3; 9 bases map to TRBD2. CDR1 is SGHTA, CDR2 FQGTGA, per germline. This CDR3 contains 16 residues. J gave up 2 bases and V 1 base, and 4 bases lay outside the gene matches. The CDR3 nucleotides are TGTGCCAGCAGCTTAAGGCCTAGCGGGGCCACAGATACGCAGTATTTT. Translation gives CASSLRPSGATDTQYF.

The chain has TRBV6-6 and TRBJ2-2; D perhaps matches TRBD2 (5 bases). The CDR3 totals 14 residues. V lost 7 bases and J lost 0, with 9 bases in between. Germline V gives CDR1 MNHNY, CDR2 SVGAGI (reference sequence). Written as DNA, the CDR3 is TGTGCCAGCAAGGGAGCCCCGAACACCGGGGAGCTGTTTTTT. Translated, it gives CASKGAPNTGELFF.

V gene TRBV5-1 combines with J gene TRBJ1-4; the match to TRBD1 covers 10 bases. Trimming cost V 1 base and J 6 bases; bases outside gene matches: 6. CDR3 length: 16 residues. Germline CDR1 reads SGHRS; CDR2 reads YFSETQ. This CDR3 is CASSLPGTGDDEKLFF. CDR3 sequence (DNA): TGCGCCAGCAGCTTGCCCGGGACAGGGGATGATGAAAAACTGTTTTTT.

V gene TRBV18 combines with J gene TRBJ2-1, with D maybe TRBD1 (6 bases). V shed 4 bases and J shed 1 base, with 8 bases lying between them. This CDR3 comprises 14 residues. The germline V gene encodes CDR1 KGHSH and CDR2 LQKENI. CDR3: CASSQQGSYNEQFF. The DNA for the CDR3 is TGTGCCAGCTCACAACAGGGTTCCTACAATGAGCAGTTCTTC.